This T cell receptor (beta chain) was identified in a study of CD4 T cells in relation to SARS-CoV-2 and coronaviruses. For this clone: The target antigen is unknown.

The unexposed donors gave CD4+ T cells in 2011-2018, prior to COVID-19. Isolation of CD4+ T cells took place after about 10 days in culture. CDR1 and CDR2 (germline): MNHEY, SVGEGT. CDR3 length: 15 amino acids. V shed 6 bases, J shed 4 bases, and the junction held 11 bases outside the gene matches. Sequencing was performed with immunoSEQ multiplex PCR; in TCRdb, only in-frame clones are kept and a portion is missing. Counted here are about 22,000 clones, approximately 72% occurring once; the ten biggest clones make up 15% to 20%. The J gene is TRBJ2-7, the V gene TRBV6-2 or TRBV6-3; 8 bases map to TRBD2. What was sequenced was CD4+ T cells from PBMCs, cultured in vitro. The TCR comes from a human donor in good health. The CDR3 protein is CASSQGLAPSYEQYF. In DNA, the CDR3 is TGTGCCAGCAGCCAAGGACTAGCACCTTCGTACGAGCAGTACTTC.